The clone carrying this TCR beta chain was detected once. The data were taken from a study of blood T cell repertoires in COVID-19. Overall study: Researchers got acute and convalescent COVID-19 samples from the United States, Italy and Spain. Nucleic acid was either cDNA or gDNA, and it came from T cells, B-cell-depleted T cells, or PBMCs.

Germline values: CDR1 GTSNPN, CDR2 SVGIG (reference sequence). The CDR3 length is 13 residues. The V gene end was trimmed by 2 bases and the J gene end by 1 base; junction bases not matched to a gene: 1. Per the original methods: Using reference gene primer amplification, nucleated cell counts were estimated. The repertoire was sequenced with immunoSEQ multiplex PCR; TCRdb's copy has only in-frame clones and lacks some. The V and J calls and clone size were taken over from that table, and D and trimming were inferred from the DNA. This sample yields 230,000 or so clones, of which under 90% are seen a single time; just under 20% belongs to the top ten.

Sequenced: peripheral blood. This sequence originates from a man aged 25 to 45 with active or convalescent COVID-19. This chain joins TRBV30 and TRBJ1-1; TRBD1 aligns across 7 bases. CDR3 DNA sequence: TGTGCCTGGAGTCAGGGGGGGAACACTGAAGCTTTCTTT. Translated, it gives CAWSQGGNTEAFF. The full variable domain, in which reference TRBV30 and TRBJ1-1 provide the parts outside the CDR3, is SQTIHQWPATLVQPVGSPLSLECTVEGTSNPNLYWYRQAAGRGLQLLFYSVGIGQISSEVPQNLSASRPQDRQFILSSKKLLLSDSGFYLCAWSQGGNTEAFFGQGTRLTVV.